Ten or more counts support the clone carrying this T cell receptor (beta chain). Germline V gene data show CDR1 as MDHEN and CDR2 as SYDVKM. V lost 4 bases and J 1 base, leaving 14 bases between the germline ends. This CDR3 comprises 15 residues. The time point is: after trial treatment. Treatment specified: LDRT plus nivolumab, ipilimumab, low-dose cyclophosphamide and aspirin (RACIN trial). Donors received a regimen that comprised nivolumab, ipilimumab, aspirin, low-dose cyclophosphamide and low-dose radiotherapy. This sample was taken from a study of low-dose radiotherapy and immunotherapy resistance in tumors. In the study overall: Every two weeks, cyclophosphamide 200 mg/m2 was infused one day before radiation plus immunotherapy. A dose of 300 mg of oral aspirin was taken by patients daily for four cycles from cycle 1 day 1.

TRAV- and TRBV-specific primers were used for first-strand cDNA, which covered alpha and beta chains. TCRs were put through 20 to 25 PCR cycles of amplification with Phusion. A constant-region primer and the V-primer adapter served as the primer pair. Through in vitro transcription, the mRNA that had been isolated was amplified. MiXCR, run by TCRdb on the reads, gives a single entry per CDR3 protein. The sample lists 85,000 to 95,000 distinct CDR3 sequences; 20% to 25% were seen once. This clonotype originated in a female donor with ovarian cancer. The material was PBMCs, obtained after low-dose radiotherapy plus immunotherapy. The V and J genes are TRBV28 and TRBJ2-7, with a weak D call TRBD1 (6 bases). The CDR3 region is CASSSPGQGSYEQYF. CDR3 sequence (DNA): TGTGCCAGCAGTTCCCCGGGCCAGGGGTCCTACGAGCAGTACTTC. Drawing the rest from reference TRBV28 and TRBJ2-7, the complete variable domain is DVKVTQSSRYLVKRTGEKVFLECVQDMDHENMFWYRQDPGLGLRLIYFSYDVKMKEKGDIPEGYSVSREKKERFSLILESASTNQTSMYLCASSSPGQGSYEQYFGPGTRLTVT.